A single T cell receptor (beta chain) is shown here with its context. Its antigen is not identified. This CDR3 contains 16 residues. Between the trimmed V and J ends, which lost 4 bases and 5 bases, there was a span of 18 bases. The germline V gene encodes CDR1 MNHNY and CDR2 SVGAGI (reference sequence). Original methodology: Filtering differed for immunoSEQ, which gave only junction sequences without quality scores. Using immunoSEQ multiplex PCR, the repertoire was profiled, and TCRdb retains in-frame clones only, with some absent. The V and J calls and clone size are taken from that table; D and trimming were inferred from the DNA. Among 650,000 to 800,000 clones listed, roughly nine tenths were seen once. The sample is drawn from a study of shared clonotypes between healthy human individuals. Study as a whole: Each donor had three CD4 naive, three CD4 memory, two CD8 naive and one CD8 memory plate. Study results and limitations: Clonotypes shared by all four sorted-subset donors had higher generation probabilities than non-shared clonotypes.

Terminally differentiated effector memory CD45RA+ cells were excluded from the naive CD8 cells, which were CD45RO-negative and positively selected for CCR7. This rearrangement joins TRBV6-6 to TRBJ1-5; D possibly corresponds to TRBD1 (5 bases). The material sequenced was naive CD8+ T cells sorted from blood. This clonotype was sampled from a man between 25 and 39 years old in good health. The CDR3 coding sequence is TGTGCCAGCAGTTCCACCCAGCCATCGGGGGATCAGCCCCAGCATTTT. Translation gives CASSSTQPSGDQPQHF.